These 20 T cell receptor beta chains came from one sample sequenced in a study of T cell repertoires in cytomegalovirus infection. From the reads, TCRdb called clonotypes with MiXCR, one entry per CDR3 protein. The table shows approximately 730,000 distinct CDR3 sequences, with roughly 30% occurring only once. Antigen specificity for these receptors is unknown. This specimen was cultured PBMCs, taken from culture after CMV antigen stimulation. These receptor sequences come from a human donor in good health (CMV status not recorded). Some clones in this sample may be carry-over from other donors' samples.

V is TRBV29-1 and J is TRBJ2-2, with 10 positions matching TRBD1. With V trimmed by 4 bases and J by 2 bases, 10 bases remained unmatched. The germline V gene encodes CDR1 SQVTM and CDR2 ANQGSEA. The CDR3 extends over 17 amino acids. CDR3 nucleotides: TGCAGCGTTGGGGCCGGGACAGGGGCTTTTAACACCGGGGAGCTGTTTTTT. The encoded protein is CSVGAGTGAFNTGELFF.

A few counts support this clonotype. The chain employs TRBV7-2 and TRBJ2-2; the D gene is possibly TRBD2 (5 bases). The V end lost 5 bases, the J end lost 1 base, and 14 bases lay between the germline ends. Germline values: CDR1 SGHTA, CDR2 FQGNSA. The length of the CDR3 is 16 residues. CDR3 region: CASSPTRVGNTGELFF. The CDR3 bases are TGTGCCAGCAGCCCCACGAGGGTCGGGAACACCGGGGAGCTGTTTTTT. Complete variable domain (other parts from reference TRBV7-2 and TRBJ2-2): GAGVSQSPSNKVTEKGKDVELRCDPISGHTALYWYRQSLGQGLEFLIYFQGNSAPDKSGLPSDRFSAERTGGSVSTLTIQRTQQEDSAVYLCASSPTRVGNTGELFFGEGSRLTVL.

V gene TRBV20-1 combines with J gene TRBJ1-1; weak D call: TRBD1 (5 bases). The V end was cut by 0 bases, the J end by 0 bases, with 14 bases between. Germline loops: CDR1 DFQATT, CDR2 SNEGSKA (reference sequence). This CDR3 region has 16 residues. CDR3 nucleotide sequence: TGCAGTGCTAGAGATCAGGGAAAAGAAATGAACACTGAAGCTTTCTTT. Translated: CSARDQGKEMNTEAFF.

The rearrangement uses TRBV20-1 and TRBJ2-5; D is uncertain. Looked up from germline, CDR1 is DFQATT and CDR2 is SNEGSKA (reference sequence). This CDR3 has 11 residues. Trimming left V 3 bases short and J 5 bases short, with 7 bases between. The CDR3 loop is CSASLKETQYF. CDR3 nucleotides: TGCAGTGCTAGTCTTAAGGAGACCCAGTACTTC.

The rearrangement uses TRBV12-3 or TRBV12-4 and TRBJ2-3; D unresolved. CDR3 length: 14 residues. V dropped 2 bases and J dropped 5 bases, with 11 bases sitting between them. The CDR3 nucleotides read TGTGCCAGCAGTTTAAGGCGATTGCGAGATACGCAGTATTTT. It yields the protein CASSLRRLRDTQYF.

CDR3 amino acids: CASSSWTGGFYEQYF. The CDR3 region has the DNA TGTGCCAGCAGTTCCTGGACAGGGGGCTTCTACGAGCAGTACTTC. The J gene is TRBJ2-7, the V gene TRBV6-5; 11 bases are shared with TRBD1. Germline CDR1 and CDR2: MNHEY and SVGAGI. Trimming at V came to 4 bases and at J to 3 bases, leaving 5 bases not matched to a gene. This CDR3 region has 15 residues.

The CDR3 DNA follows: TGTGCCAGCAGCCCTAGAGAGGGGGGAGCTTTGGATGAGCAGTTCTTC. It yields the protein CASSPREGGALDEQFF. The V call is TRBV7-1, the J call TRBJ2-1, with D possibly called TRBD1 or TRBD2 (6 bases each). TRBV7-1 falls under the ORF class, with uncertain function. Trimming took off 5 bases at V and 8 bases at J, with 22 bases between the two ends. CDR3 length: 16 residues.

This chain connects TRBV7-2 to TRBJ2-2, with D tentatively TRBD1 (6 bases). CDR3 size: 16 residues. CDR1 and CDR2 (germline): SGHTA, FQGNSA. V lost 5 bases to trimming and J lost 2 bases, with 15 bases between them. In DNA form, the CDR3 reads TGTGCCAGCAGCAGACAGGTGACATCAAACACCGGGGAGCTGTTTTTT. It codes for CASSRQVTSNTGELFF.

Written as DNA, the CDR3 is TGTGCCAGCAGAGTGGGGGGGGGCTTCTCCTACGAGCAGTACTTC. It specifies CASRVGGGFSYEQYF. This chain joins TRBV2 and TRBJ2-7, with D possibly being TRBD2 (7 bases). The CDR3 has 15 residues. Germline CDR1 and CDR2: SNHLY and FYNNEI. V was trimmed by 6 bases and J by 0 bases, leaving 15 bases between them.

This chain joins TRBV28 and TRBJ1-2; TRBD1 aligns across 8 bases. Germline CDR1 MDHEN, CDR2 SYDVKM. The CDR3 contains 14 residues. With 6 bases clipped from V and 7 bases from J, the junction kept 10 bases outside the gene matches. DNA of the CDR3: TGTGCCAGCAGCCTAAATCAGGGGGCTCGTGGCTACACCTTC. This gives the protein CASSLNQGARGYTF.

In its sample, this clonotype was seen once. J is TRBJ1-5 and V is TRBV20-1; D is unclear. V lost 6 bases, J lost 0 bases, and 15 bases lay in between. The CDR3 consists of 15 residues. Germline CDR1 is DFQATT and CDR2 is SNEGSKA (reference sequence). The CDR3 loop is CSAQGRVLSNQPQHF. The CDR3 DNA reads as TGCAGTGCCCAAGGACGGGTCCTTAGCAATCAGCCCCAGCATTTT.

The rearrangement joins TRBV5-8 to TRBJ1-4; D unresolved. Germline CDR1 is SGHTS and CDR2 is YDEGEE. Deletions cut 6 bases from V and 8 bases from J, with 17 bases between. This CDR3 has 14 amino acids. CDR3: CASTSARWEEKLFF. CDR3 DNA sequence: TGTGCCAGCACCTCAGCGCGATGGGAGGAAAAACTGTTTTTT.

This clonotype was counted a few times. This chain joins TRBV6-6 and TRBJ2-5; D perhaps matches TRBD2 (6 bases). With 6 bases removed from V and 0 bases from J, the gap between germline ends came to 14 bases. In germline, CDR1 is MNHNY, CDR2 SVGAGI (reference sequence). The CDR3 runs to 15 residues. The CDR3 nucleotides are TGTGCCAGCAGGGTACACACTAGCAACCAAGAGACCCAGTACTTC. Protein product: CASRVHTSNQETQYF.

J is TRBJ1-5 and V is TRBV20-1, with D possibly matching TRBD1 (6 bases). V lost 2 bases and J 0 bases, leaving 14 bases between the germline ends. The CDR3 runs 16 residues. Germline loops: CDR1 DFQATT, CDR2 SNEGSKA (reference sequence). CDR3 sequence: CSARRRGWYSNQPQHF. The CDR3 region has the DNA TGCAGTGCTAGACGTAGGGGGTGGTATAGCAATCAGCCCCAGCATTTT.

As for this clonotype: This may stem from a read error, because a much larger clone lies one nucleotide away. This sequence joins TRBV5-4 and TRBJ2-1; D not certain. The CDR3 covers 14 residues. V was pared by 2 bases and J by 0 bases, with 6 bases between. Germline CDR1 reads SGHNT; CDR2 reads YYREEE (reference sequence). CDR3 residues: CASSFVSSYNEQFF. The CDR3 DNA follows: TGTGCCAGCAGCTTCGTAAGCTCCTACAATGAGCAGTTCTTC.

DNA for the CDR3: TGTGCCAGCAGTTTACCCCGTGGAGCGGGGAACACAGATACGCAGTATTTT. It is translated as CASSLPRGAGNTDTQYF. This rearrangement joins TRBV28 to TRBJ2-3; the match to TRBD2 covers 7 bases. Germline assignment: CDR1 MDHEN and CDR2 SYDVKM. V was pared by 2 bases and J by 2 bases, with 10 bases of the junction left unmatched. CDR3 length: 17 residues.

This chain links TRBV12-3 or TRBV12-4 with TRBJ2-3, with TRBD2 matching over 8 bases. This CDR3 has 16 amino acids. The J segment lost 4 bases and the V segment lost 5 bases, leaving 11 bases of the junction unmatched. CDR3 in amino acids: CASSRSGGGIADTQYF. CDR3 bases: TGTGCCAGCAGTCGCTCGGGCGGGGGGATCGCAGATACGCAGTATTTT.

The sample holds a few counts of this clonotype. The chain is built from TRBV25-1 and TRBJ2-1, with a possible D match to TRBD2 (5 bases). The CDR3 extends over 13 amino acids. Trimming removed 3 bases from V and 8 bases from J, with 11 bases in between. CDR1 is MGHDK and CDR2 is SYGVNS in the germline V gene. This chain's CDR3 is CASSEPSRYEQFF. In nucleotides, the CDR3 is TGTGCCAGCAGTGAGCCTAGCAGGTATGAGCAGTTCTTC.

This sequence joins TRBV2 and TRBJ2-1, with 15 bases that match TRBD2. CDR1 and CDR2 (germline): SNHLY, FYNNEI. The CDR3 has 18 amino acids. V was clipped by 5 bases and J by 7 bases; unmatched bases: 12. The CDR3 DNA sequence: TGTGCCAGCAGTTCTTCCCGGACTAGCGGGGGGGCCGGGAATGAGCAGTTCTTC. Protein sequence: CASSSSRTSGGAGNEQFF. The full variable domain, completed using reference TRBV2 and TRBJ2-1, is EPEVTQTPSHQVTQMGQEVILRCVPISNHLYFYWYRQILGQKVEFLVSFYNNEISEKSEIFDDQFSVERPDGSNFTLKIRSTKLEDSAMYFCASSSSRTSGGAGNEQFFGPGTRLTVL.

The chain carries TRBV5-4 and TRBJ2-1, with 7 nucleotides matching TRBD2. The CDR3 has 15 amino acids. Germline V lookup: CDR1 SGHNT, CDR2 YYREEE (reference sequence). Losses at the gene ends were 3 bases for V and 15 bases for J; bases not matched to a gene: 18. For the CDR3, the DNA is TGTGCCAGCAGCTCCCCCGATTTGGCAGCGGGATCACGGTTCTTC. Translated: CASSSPDLAAGSRFF.